The sample holds one count of the clone carrying this T cell receptor beta chain. TCRdb's copy holds only in-frame clones and misses some; the assay was immunoSEQ multiplex PCR. The sample has 45,000 to 55,000 clones; 94% are singletons. The data are from a study of technical replicates of blood from a few donors. The CDR3 is made up of 15 amino acids. CDR1 is SGHRS and CDR2 is YFSETQ in the germline V gene. Trimming at V came to 4 bases and at J to 0 bases, leaving 5 bases not matched to a gene. The sequence came from a human donor in good health. The specimen sequenced was T cells isolated from PBMCs. The gene calls are TRBV5-1 and TRBJ1-1, with 8 bases aligning to TRBD1. The chain's CDR3 is CASSPQTGVNTEAFF. CDR3 in DNA: TGCGCCAGCAGCCCTCAGACAGGGGTGAACACTGAAGCTTTCTTT.